This TCR beta chain was captured by sequencing in a study of T cells in Graves' hyperthyroidism and ophthalmopathy. The study's findings and limits: Through a model of 13 V-J features, ophthalmopathy was separated from stable hyperthyroidism.

About this clonotype: The antigen remains undetermined. A much larger clone lies one base from this, so it may be a read error.

This CDR3 comprises 14 residues. Germline-derived CDR1 and CDR2 are MGHDK and SYGVNS. Trimming stripped 6 bases from V and 4 bases from J, with 15 bases between. Template material for amplifying TCR beta CDR3 regions consisted of RNA transcripts. In the first-round RT-PCR of the TCR CDR3, the HTBI primer set was used. Each CDR3 protein is one row after TCRdb ran MiXCR on the multiplex PCR reads. The top ten hold 30% to 40% of the sample, which has about 760,000 distinct CDR3 sequences, under 45% seen once. Across 18 months, stable Graves' hyperthyroidism was marked by no progression to ophthalmopathy. Pregnant or lactating patients were excluded, as were those with uncontrolled infection or other autoimmune disease.

The sequence was collected from a woman in her 40s with Graves' hyperthyroidism. The chain employs TRBV25-1 and TRBJ1-1; D is perhaps TRBD1 (6 bases). The sample comprised blood. The CDR3 nucleotides read TGTGCCAGCAGCCCTAGGGGGGGTTGCACTGAAGCTTTCTTT. It codes for CASSPRGGCTEAFF.